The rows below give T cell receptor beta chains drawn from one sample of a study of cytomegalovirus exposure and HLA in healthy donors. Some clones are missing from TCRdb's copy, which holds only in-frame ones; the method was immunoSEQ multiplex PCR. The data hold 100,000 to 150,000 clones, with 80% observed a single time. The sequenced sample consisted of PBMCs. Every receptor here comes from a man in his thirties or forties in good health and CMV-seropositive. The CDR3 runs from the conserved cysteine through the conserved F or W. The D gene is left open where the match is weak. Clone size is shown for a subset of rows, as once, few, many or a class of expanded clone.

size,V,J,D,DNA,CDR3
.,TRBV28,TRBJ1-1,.,TGTGCCAGCGGGGGAGGGCAGGCGGAGGTGCGTACTGAAGCTTTCTTT,CASGGGQAEVRTEAFF
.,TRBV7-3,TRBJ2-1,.,TGTGCCAGCAGCTTAATTCCTGACAATGAGCAGTTCTTC,CASSLIPDNEQFF
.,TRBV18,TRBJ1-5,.,TGTGCCAGCTCTCGGGCCTCGCGGGTTCAGCCCCAGCATTTT,CASSRASRVQPQHF
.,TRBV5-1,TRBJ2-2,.,TGCGCCAGCAGCCAAATGGCGGAAACCGGGGAGCTGTTTTTT,CASSQMAETGELFF
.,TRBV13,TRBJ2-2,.,TGTGCCAGCAGCTCAGCAGGAAACACCGGGGAGCTGTTTTTT,CASSSAGNTGELFF
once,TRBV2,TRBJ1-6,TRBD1,TGTGCCAGCACCGTAGACAGGGGGTCTTCACCCCTCCACTTT,CASTVDRGSSPLHF
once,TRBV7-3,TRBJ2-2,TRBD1,TGTGCCAGCAGCTTAACGGACAGGGCCGGGGAGCTGTTTTTT,CASSLTDRAGELFF
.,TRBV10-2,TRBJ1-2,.,TGCGCCAGCAGTGAGCCCGGGGGTGGCTACACCTTC,CASSEPGGGYTF
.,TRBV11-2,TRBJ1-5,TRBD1,TGTGCCAGCAGCATCCCTACCGACAGGGGGAGGCCCCAGCATTTT,CASSIPTDRGRPQHF
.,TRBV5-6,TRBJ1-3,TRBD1,TGTGCCAGCAGCTGGGGACAGGAGGGCTCTGGAAACACCATATATTTT,CASSWGQEGSGNTIYF
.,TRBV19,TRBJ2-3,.,TGTGCCAGTACTAATGCAGATACGCAGTATTTT,CASTNADTQYF
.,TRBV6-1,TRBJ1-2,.,TGTGCCAGCAGTGAAGGGGGGGATGTTGACTATGGCTACACCTTC,CASSEGGDVDYGYTF
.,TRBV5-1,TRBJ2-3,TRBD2,TGCGCCAGCAGCCCGGGGACTAGCGGTCGTACGCAGTATTTT,CASSPGTSGRTQYF
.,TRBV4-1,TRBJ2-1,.,TGCGCCAGCAGCCAACTTTTTGGGGGCGACGGTATCGGTGAGCAGTTCTTC,CASSQLFGGDGIGEQFF
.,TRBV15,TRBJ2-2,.,TGTGCCACCAGCAACCACGACAGGACTTACACCGGGGAGCTGTTTTTT,CATSNHDRTYTGELFF
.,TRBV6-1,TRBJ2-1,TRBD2,TGTGCCAGCAGGACAGTAGCGGGGGGGTACAATGAGCAGTTCTTC,CASRTVAGGYNEQFF
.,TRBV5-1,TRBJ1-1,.,TGCGCCAGCAGCGAGACAGAGTGGAACACTGAAGCTTTCTTT,CASSETEWNTEAFF